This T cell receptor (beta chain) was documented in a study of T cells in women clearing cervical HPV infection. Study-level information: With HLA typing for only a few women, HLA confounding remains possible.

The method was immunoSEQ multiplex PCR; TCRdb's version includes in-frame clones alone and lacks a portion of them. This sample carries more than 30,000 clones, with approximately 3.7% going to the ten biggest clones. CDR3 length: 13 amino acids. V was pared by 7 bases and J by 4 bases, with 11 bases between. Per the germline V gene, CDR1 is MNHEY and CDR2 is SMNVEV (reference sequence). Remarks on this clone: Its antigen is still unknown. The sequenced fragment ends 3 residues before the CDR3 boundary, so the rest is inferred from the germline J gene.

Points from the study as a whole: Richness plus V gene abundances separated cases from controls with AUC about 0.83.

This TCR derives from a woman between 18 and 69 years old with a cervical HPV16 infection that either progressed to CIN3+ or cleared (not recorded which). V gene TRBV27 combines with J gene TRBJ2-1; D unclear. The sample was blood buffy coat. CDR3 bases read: TGTGCCAGCACGTATTCAGGATACAATGAG. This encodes CASTYSGYNE. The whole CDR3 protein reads CASTYSGYNEQFF.